Listed below are T cell receptor beta chains from one sample, sequenced in a study of HIV-infected patients and healthy controls. TCRdb re-called the 5' RACE reads through MiXCR, storing one row per CDR3 protein. The table lists about 5,500 distinct CDR3 sequences, around 8.8% of them singletons. The sequencing used blood, collected before antiretroviral therapy. These receptors all stem from an adult with HIV infection. Both conserved end residues are part of each CDR3. Fields, in order: clone size, V gene, J gene, D gene, CDR3 protein, CDR3 DNA. D genes are given only for firm matches. The listing skips clone size in some rows; elsewhere it reads once, few, many or a size class.

clone_size: medium-sized
v_call: TRBV4-2
j_call: TRBJ2-2
d_call: NA
cdr3_aa: CASSQPGSAVNTGELFF
cdr3_nt: TGTGCCAGCAGCCAACCGGGCTCGGCAGTCAACACCGGGGAGCTGTTTTTT

clone_size: many
v_call: TRBV10-3
j_call: TRBJ1-1
d_call: NA
cdr3_aa: CAITPDIPNTEAFF
cdr3_nt: TGTGCCATCACCCCGGACATTCCGAACACTGAAGCTTTCTTT

clone_size: many
v_call: TRBV20-1
j_call: TRBJ2-3
d_call: TRBD2
cdr3_aa: CSARKDSGRDTQYF
cdr3_nt: TGCAGTGCTCGGAAAGATAGCGGGAGAGATACGCAGTATTTT

clone_size: many
v_call: TRBV5-1
j_call: TRBJ1-1
d_call: TRBD1
cdr3_aa: CASSSKRQGYGTEAFF
cdr3_nt: TGCGCCAGCAGCTCGAAAAGACAGGGGTATGGAACTGAAGCTTTCTTT

clone_size: few
v_call: TRBV5-1
j_call: TRBJ2-3
d_call: NA
cdr3_aa: CASSLTRGDTQYF
cdr3_nt: TGCGCCAGCAGCTTAACCAGGGGAGATACGCAGTATTTT

clone_size: medium-sized
v_call: TRBV7-2
j_call: TRBJ1-2
d_call: NA
cdr3_aa: CASSSRGPYGYTF
cdr3_nt: TGTGCCAGCAGCTCGAGGGGCCCCTATGGCTACACCTTC

clone_size: NA
v_call: TRBV11-3
j_call: TRBJ2-5
d_call: TRBD2
cdr3_aa: CASSLGGTSSSETQYF
cdr3_nt: TGTGCCAGCAGCTTAGGAGGGACTAGTAGTAGCGAGACCCAGTACTTC

clone_size: medium-sized
v_call: TRBV7-9
j_call: TRBJ2-7
d_call: NA
cdr3_aa: CASSPMGLGEDEQYF
cdr3_nt: TGTGCCAGCAGCCCCATGGGACTGGGCGAAGACGAGCAGTACTTC

clone_size: medium-sized
v_call: TRBV7-8
j_call: TRBJ2-1
d_call: NA
cdr3_aa: CASSPGHEQFF
cdr3_nt: TGTGCCAGCAGCCCGGGTCATGAGCAGTTCTTC

clone_size: many
v_call: TRBV7-3
j_call: TRBJ2-4
d_call: NA
cdr3_aa: CASSGVENIQYF
cdr3_nt: TGTGCCAGCAGTGGCGTGGAAAACATTCAGTACTTC

clone_size: NA
v_call: TRBV7-8
j_call: TRBJ1-5
d_call: NA
cdr3_aa: CASSIESRSLSNQPQHF
cdr3_nt: TGTGCCAGCAGCATCGAGTCCCGGTCCCTCAGCAATCAGCCCCAGCATTTT

clone_size: many
v_call: TRBV5-6
j_call: TRBJ2-5
d_call: NA
cdr3_aa: CASSLGQGLETQYF
cdr3_nt: TGTGCCAGCAGCTTGGGGCAGGGGCTGGAGACCCAGTACTTC

clone_size: many
v_call: TRBV12-3/TRBV12-4
j_call: TRBJ2-2
d_call: NA
cdr3_aa: CASTPEAGELFF
cdr3_nt: TGTGCCAGCACTCCTGAGGCCGGGGAGCTGTTTTTT

clone_size: medium-sized
v_call: TRBV15
j_call: TRBJ2-1
d_call: NA
cdr3_aa: CATSREGQTEQFF
cdr3_nt: TGTGCCACCAGCAGGGAAGGACAGACGGAGCAGTTCTTC

clone_size: NA
v_call: TRBV24-1
j_call: TRBJ2-5
d_call: TRBD2
cdr3_aa: CATSDPTSGETQYF
cdr3_nt: TGTGCCACCAGTGACCCGACTAGCGGAGAGACCCAGTACTTC

clone_size: many
v_call: TRBV19
j_call: TRBJ2-7
d_call: NA
cdr3_aa: CASSIRWSTPSYEQYF
cdr3_nt: TGTGCCAGTAGTATCCGTTGGAGTACCCCATCCTACGAGCAGTACTTC

clone_size: many
v_call: TRBV18
j_call: TRBJ1-3
d_call: TRBD1
cdr3_aa: CASNRDSSISGNTIYF
cdr3_nt: TGTGCCAGCAATAGGGACAGCTCGATCTCTGGAAACACCATATATTTT

clone_size: medium-sized
v_call: TRBV6-1
j_call: TRBJ2-5
d_call: NA
cdr3_aa: CASSLGLQFETQYF
cdr3_nt: TGTGCCAGCAGCCTAGGACTGCAGTTTGAGACCCAGTACTTC

clone_size: large
v_call: TRBV6-5
j_call: TRBJ2-6
d_call: NA
cdr3_aa: CASSPELNSGANVLTF
cdr3_nt: TGTGCCAGCAGCCCGGAATTGAACTCTGGGGCCAACGTCCTGACTTTC

clone_size: many
v_call: TRBV20-1
j_call: TRBJ2-5
d_call: TRBD2
cdr3_aa: CSASPSGGADRETQYF
cdr3_nt: TGCAGTGCGTCCCCAAGCGGGGGGGCAGATCGAGAGACCCAGTACTTC

clone_size: many
v_call: TRBV4-1
j_call: TRBJ2-5
d_call: TRBD2
cdr3_aa: CASSQFGAGGETQYF
cdr3_nt: TGCGCCAGCAGTCAATTCGGAGCGGGGGGAGAGACCCAGTACTTC

clone_size: medium-sized
v_call: TRBV28
j_call: TRBJ2-5
d_call: NA
cdr3_aa: CASSRDETQYF
cdr3_nt: TGTGCCAGCAGCCGCGATGAGACCCAGTACTTC

clone_size: many
v_call: TRBV4-1
j_call: TRBJ1-1
d_call: TRBD1
cdr3_aa: CASSPGQGITEAFF
cdr3_nt: TGCGCCAGCAGCCCGGGACAGGGGATCACTGAAGCTTTCTTT

clone_size: few
v_call: TRBV6-2/TRBV6-3
j_call: TRBJ1-5
d_call: NA
cdr3_aa: CASTINSNQPQHF
cdr3_nt: TGTGCCAGCACTATCAATAGCAATCAGCCCCAGCATTTT

clone_size: medium-sized
v_call: TRBV12-3/TRBV12-4
j_call: TRBJ2-5
d_call: NA
cdr3_aa: CASSLGGRGQETQYF
cdr3_nt: TGTGCCAGCAGTTTAGGAGGCCGGGGGCAAGAGACCCAGTACTTC

clone_size: medium-sized
v_call: TRBV6-6
j_call: TRBJ1-1
d_call: NA
cdr3_aa: CASSRRGSSNTEAFF
cdr3_nt: TGTGCCAGCAGCCGCCGGGGCTCCTCGAACACTGAAGCTTTCTTT

clone_size: medium-sized
v_call: TRBV11-2
j_call: TRBJ2-1
d_call: TRBD1
cdr3_aa: CASSSGGTGDLNEQFF
cdr3_nt: TGTGCCAGCAGCTCAGGAGGGACAGGCGACCTCAATGAGCAGTTCTTC

clone_size: many
v_call: TRBV11-1
j_call: TRBJ1-1
d_call: NA
cdr3_aa: CASSPRFRTMDTEAFF
cdr3_nt: TGTGCCAGCAGCCCTCGTTTTCGGACGATGGACACTGAAGCTTTCTTT

clone_size: medium-sized
v_call: TRBV7-9
j_call: TRBJ2-7
d_call: NA
cdr3_aa: CASSSSTLRGEQYF
cdr3_nt: TGTGCCAGCAGCTCGTCGACACTCAGGGGCGAGCAGTACTTC

clone_size: medium-sized
v_call: TRBV6-6
j_call: TRBJ1-5
d_call: TRBD1
cdr3_aa: CASRRGQDSNQPQHF
cdr3_nt: TGTGCCAGCAGACGGGGACAGGATAGCAATCAGCCCCAGCATTTT

clone_size: many
v_call: TRBV10-3
j_call: TRBJ2-5
d_call: TRBD1
cdr3_aa: CATTGELGETQYF
cdr3_nt: TGTGCCACCACAGGGGAGTTGGGAGAGACCCAGTACTTC

clone_size: medium-sized
v_call: TRBV12-3/TRBV12-4
j_call: TRBJ1-2
d_call: NA
cdr3_aa: CASSLVGGYTF
cdr3_nt: TGTGCCAGCAGTTTAGTGGGTGGCTACACCTTC

clone_size: NA
v_call: TRBV7-9
j_call: TRBJ1-4
d_call: NA
cdr3_aa: CASSLEAGGLFF
cdr3_nt: TGTGCCAGCAGCCTGGAGGCGGGAGGACTGTTTTTT

clone_size: medium-sized
v_call: TRBV24-1
j_call: TRBJ2-3
d_call: NA
cdr3_aa: CATSPTTGPDTQYF
cdr3_nt: TGTGCCACCAGTCCAACGACAGGTCCAGATACGCAGTATTTT

clone_size: medium-sized
v_call: TRBV7-2
j_call: TRBJ2-1
d_call: TRBD2
cdr3_aa: CASSRLAGRGSSYNEQFF
cdr3_nt: TGTGCCAGCAGCCGACTAGCGGGGAGGGGTAGCTCCTACAATGAGCAGTTCTTC

clone_size: many
v_call: TRBV5-4
j_call: TRBJ1-1
d_call: NA
cdr3_aa: CASSFGGRLDTEAFF
cdr3_nt: TGTGCCAGCAGCTTTGGGGGGCGCTTAGACACTGAAGCTTTCTTT

clone_size: medium-sized
v_call: TRBV3-1
j_call: TRBJ1-1
d_call: NA
cdr3_aa: CASSYGNTEAFF
cdr3_nt: TGTGCCAGCAGCTATGGGAACACTGAAGCTTTCTTT

clone_size: NA
v_call: TRBV20-1
j_call: TRBJ1-4
d_call: TRBD1
cdr3_aa: CSARIDRAAISGKLFF
cdr3_nt: TGCAGTGCCCGTATCGACAGGGCGGCCATTAGTGGAAAACTGTTTTTT

clone_size: medium-sized
v_call: TRBV9
j_call: TRBJ1-1
d_call: NA
cdr3_aa: CASSVAGTPAEAFF
cdr3_nt: TGTGCCAGCAGCGTAGCCGGGACACCTGCTGAAGCTTTCTTT

clone_size: NA
v_call: TRBV7-9
j_call: TRBJ2-3
d_call: NA
cdr3_aa: CASNIEGRGTQYF
cdr3_nt: TGTGCCAGCAACATAGAGGGCCGGGGAACGCAGTATTTT

clone_size: medium-sized
v_call: TRBV4-1
j_call: TRBJ2-1
d_call: TRBD2
cdr3_aa: CASSQETSGGSYNEQFF
cdr3_nt: TGCGCCAGCAGCCAGGAGACTAGCGGGGGGTCCTACAATGAGCAGTTCTTC

clone_size: medium-sized
v_call: TRBV29-1
j_call: TRBJ2-3
d_call: NA
cdr3_aa: CSAQDSSYTQYF
cdr3_nt: TGCAGCGCTCAAGACAGCTCGTATACGCAGTATTTT

clone_size: medium-sized
v_call: TRBV5-1
j_call: TRBJ2-5
d_call: NA
cdr3_aa: CASTQSRVGETQYF
cdr3_nt: TGCGCCAGCACCCAGAGCAGGGTGGGAGAGACCCAGTACTTC

clone_size: NA
v_call: TRBV5-1
j_call: TRBJ2-3
d_call: TRBD2
cdr3_aa: CASSYMGLAGDTQYF
cdr3_nt: TGCGCCAGCAGCTATATGGGACTAGCGGGAGATACGCAGTATTTT

clone_size: many
v_call: TRBV2
j_call: TRBJ2-1
d_call: NA
cdr3_aa: CASQGLEGQFF
cdr3_nt: TGTGCCAGCCAAGGATTAGAGGGGCAGTTCTTC

clone_size: many
v_call: TRBV27
j_call: TRBJ1-4
d_call: NA
cdr3_aa: CASSPIFGEKLFF
cdr3_nt: TGTGCCAGCAGTCCCATCTTTGGTGAAAAACTGTTTTTT

clone_size: medium-sized
v_call: TRBV12-3/TRBV12-4
j_call: TRBJ2-3
d_call: NA
cdr3_aa: CASLDLGDTQYF
cdr3_nt: TGTGCCAGCCTAGACCTGGGAGATACGCAGTATTTT

clone_size: medium-sized
v_call: TRBV19
j_call: TRBJ2-1
d_call: NA
cdr3_aa: CASSILLSASYNEQFF
cdr3_nt: TGTGCCAGTAGTATCCTGCTTAGCGCCTCCTACAATGAGCAGTTCTTC